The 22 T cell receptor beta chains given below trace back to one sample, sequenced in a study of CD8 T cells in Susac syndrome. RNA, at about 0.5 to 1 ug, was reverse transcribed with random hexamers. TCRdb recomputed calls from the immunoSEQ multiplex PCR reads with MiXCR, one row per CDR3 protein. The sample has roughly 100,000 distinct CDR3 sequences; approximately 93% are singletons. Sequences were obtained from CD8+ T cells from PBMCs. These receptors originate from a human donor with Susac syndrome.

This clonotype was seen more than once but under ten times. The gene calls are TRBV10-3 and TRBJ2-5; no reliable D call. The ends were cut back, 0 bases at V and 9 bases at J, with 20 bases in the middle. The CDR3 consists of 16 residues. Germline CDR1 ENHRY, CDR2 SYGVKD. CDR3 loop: CAISESIPDHLESQYF. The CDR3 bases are TGTGCCATCAGTGAGTCGATACCAGACCACCTGGAGTCCCAGTACTTC.

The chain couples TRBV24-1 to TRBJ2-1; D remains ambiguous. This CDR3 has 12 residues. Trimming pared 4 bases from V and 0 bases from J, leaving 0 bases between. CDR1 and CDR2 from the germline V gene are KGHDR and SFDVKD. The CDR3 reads CATSDSYNEQFF. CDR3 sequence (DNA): TGTGCCACCAGTGACTCCTACAATGAGCAGTTCTTC.

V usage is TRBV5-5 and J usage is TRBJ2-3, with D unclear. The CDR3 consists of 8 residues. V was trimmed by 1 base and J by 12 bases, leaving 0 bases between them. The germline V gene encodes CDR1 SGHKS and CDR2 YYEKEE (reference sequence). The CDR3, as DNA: TGTGCCAGCAGCTTGCAGTATTTT. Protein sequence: CASSLQYF.

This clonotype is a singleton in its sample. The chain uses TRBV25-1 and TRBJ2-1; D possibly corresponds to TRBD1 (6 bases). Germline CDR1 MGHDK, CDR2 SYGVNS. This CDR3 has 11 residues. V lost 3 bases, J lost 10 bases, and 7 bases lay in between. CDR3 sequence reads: CASSEGTEQFF. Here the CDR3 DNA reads TGTGCCAGCAGTGAGGGGACAGAGCAGTTCTTC.

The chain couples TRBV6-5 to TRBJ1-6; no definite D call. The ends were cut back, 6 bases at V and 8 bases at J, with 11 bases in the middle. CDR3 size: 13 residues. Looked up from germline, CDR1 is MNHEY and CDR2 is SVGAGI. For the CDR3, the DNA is TGTGCCAGCAGCCCGGGAGGAGATTCACCCCTCCACTTT. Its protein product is CASSPGGDSPLHF.

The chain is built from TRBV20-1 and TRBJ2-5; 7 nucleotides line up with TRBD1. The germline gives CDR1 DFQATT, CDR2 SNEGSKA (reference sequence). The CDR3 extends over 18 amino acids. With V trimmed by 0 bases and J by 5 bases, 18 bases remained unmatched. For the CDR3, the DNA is TGCAGTGCTAGAGATGCCGGCTGGGGCAGGGGGTACGGGGAGACCCAGTACTTC. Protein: CSARDAGWGRGYGETQYF.

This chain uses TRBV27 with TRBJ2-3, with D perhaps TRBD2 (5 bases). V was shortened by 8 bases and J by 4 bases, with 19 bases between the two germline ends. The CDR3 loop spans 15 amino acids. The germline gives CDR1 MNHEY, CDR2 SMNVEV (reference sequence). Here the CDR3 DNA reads TGTGCCAGCTTCAAAGGACTTCCCTCTTCAGATACGCAGTATTTT. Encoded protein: CASFKGLPSSDTQYF.

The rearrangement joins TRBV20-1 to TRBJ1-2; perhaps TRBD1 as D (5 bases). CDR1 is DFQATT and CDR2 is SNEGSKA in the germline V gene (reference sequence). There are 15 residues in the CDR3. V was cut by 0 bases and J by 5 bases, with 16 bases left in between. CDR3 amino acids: CSARDLAGLWYGYTF. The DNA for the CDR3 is TGCAGTGCTAGAGATTTGGCAGGGTTATGGTATGGCTACACCTTC.

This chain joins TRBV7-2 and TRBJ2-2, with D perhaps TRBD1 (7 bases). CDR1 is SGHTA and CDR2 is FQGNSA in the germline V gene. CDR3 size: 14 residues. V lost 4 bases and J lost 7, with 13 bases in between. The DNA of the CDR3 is TGTGCCAGCAGCTACGACAGGGAGGACGGGGAGCTGTTTTTT. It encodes CASSYDREDGELFF.

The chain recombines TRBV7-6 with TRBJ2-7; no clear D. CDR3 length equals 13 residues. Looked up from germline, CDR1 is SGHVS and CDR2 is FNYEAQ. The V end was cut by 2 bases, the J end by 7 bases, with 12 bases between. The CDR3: CASSLSGPGEQYF. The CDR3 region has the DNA TGTGCCAGCAGCTTAAGTGGGCCCGGGGAGCAGTACTTC.

DNA for the CDR3: TGTGCTAGTGAAGGGGGGGCTGAAGCTTTCTTT. Translating it yields CASEGGAEAFF. V gene TRBV12-5 combines with J gene TRBJ1-1; weak D call: TRBD1 (6 bases). The CDR3 loop spans 11 amino acids. Between the trimmed V and J ends, which lost 7 bases and 6 bases, there was a span of 9 bases. The germline CDR1 and CDR2 sequences are LGHNT and FRNRAP.

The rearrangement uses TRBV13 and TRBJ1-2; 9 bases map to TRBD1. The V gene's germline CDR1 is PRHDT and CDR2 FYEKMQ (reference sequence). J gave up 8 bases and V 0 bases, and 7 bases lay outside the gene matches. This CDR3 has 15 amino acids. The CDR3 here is CASSLGTGGRRGYTF. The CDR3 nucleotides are TGTGCCAGCAGCTTAGGGACAGGGGGGAGAAGAGGCTACACCTTC. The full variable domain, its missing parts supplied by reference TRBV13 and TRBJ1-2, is AAGVIQSPRHLIKEKRETATLKCYPIPRHDTVYWYQQGPGQDPQFLISFYEKMQSDKGSIPDRFSAQQFSDYHSELNMSSLELGDSALYFCASSLGTGGRRGYTFGSGTRLTVV.

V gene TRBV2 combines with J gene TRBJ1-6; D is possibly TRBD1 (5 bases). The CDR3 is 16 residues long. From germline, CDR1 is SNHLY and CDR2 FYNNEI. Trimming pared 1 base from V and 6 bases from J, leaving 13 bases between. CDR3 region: CASSEGTPRGNSPLHF. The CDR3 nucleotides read TGTGCCAGCAGTGAAGGGACACCCCGGGGTAATTCACCCCTCCACTTT.

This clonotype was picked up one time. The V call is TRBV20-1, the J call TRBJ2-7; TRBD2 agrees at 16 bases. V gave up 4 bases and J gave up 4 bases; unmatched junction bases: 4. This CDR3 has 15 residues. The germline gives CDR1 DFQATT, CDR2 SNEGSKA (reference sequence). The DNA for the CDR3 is TGCAGTGCTACCGGGACTAGCGGGGGGGCTTACGAGCAGTACTTC. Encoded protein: CSATGTSGGAYEQYF.

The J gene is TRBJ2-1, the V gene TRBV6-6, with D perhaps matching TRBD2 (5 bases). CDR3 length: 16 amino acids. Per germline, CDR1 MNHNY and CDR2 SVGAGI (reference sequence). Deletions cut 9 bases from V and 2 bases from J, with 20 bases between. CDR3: CASTPSQNAPYNEQFF. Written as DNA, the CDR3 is TGTGCCAGTACCCCTAGCCAAAATGCTCCCTACAATGAGCAGTTCTTC.

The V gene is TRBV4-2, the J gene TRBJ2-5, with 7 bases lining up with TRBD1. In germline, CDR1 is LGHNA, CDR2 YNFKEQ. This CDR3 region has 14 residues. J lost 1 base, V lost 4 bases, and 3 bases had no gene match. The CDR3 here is CASSPGTAQETQYF. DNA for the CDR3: TGTGCCAGCAGCCCAGGGACAGCCCAAGAGACCCAGTACTTC.

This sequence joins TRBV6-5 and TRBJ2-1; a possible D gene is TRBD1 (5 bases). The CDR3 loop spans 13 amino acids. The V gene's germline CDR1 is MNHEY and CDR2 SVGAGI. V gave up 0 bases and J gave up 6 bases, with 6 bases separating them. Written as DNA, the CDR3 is TGTGCCAGCAGTTACTCTAGGGGCAATGAGCAGTTCTTC. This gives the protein CASSYSRGNEQFF.

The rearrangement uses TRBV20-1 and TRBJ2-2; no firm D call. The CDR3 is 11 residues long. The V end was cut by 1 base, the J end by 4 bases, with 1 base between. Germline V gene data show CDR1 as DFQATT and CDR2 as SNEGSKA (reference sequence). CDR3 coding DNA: TGCAGTGCTAGAGGCACCGGGGAGCTGTTTTTT. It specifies CSARGTGELFF.

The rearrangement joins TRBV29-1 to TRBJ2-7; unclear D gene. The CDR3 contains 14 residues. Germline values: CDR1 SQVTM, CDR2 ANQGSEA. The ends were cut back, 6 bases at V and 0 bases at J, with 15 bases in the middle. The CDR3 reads CSVKNVRISYEQYF. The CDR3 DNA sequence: TGCAGCGTGAAAAATGTGAGGATCTCCTACGAGCAGTACTTC.

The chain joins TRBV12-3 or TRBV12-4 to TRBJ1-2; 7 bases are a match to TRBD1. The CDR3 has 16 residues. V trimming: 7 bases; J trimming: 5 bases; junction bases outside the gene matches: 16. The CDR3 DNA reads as TGTGCCAGCAACCTTCGCTCCGAGGGGGCAAGTTATGGCTACACCTTC. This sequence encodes CASNLRSEGASYGYTF.

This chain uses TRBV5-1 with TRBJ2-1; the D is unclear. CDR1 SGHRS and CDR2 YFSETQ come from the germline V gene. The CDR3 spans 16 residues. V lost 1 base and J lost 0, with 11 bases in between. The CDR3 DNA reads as TGCGCCAGCAGCTTGCTCCCTCTTAGCTCCTACAATGAGCAGTTCTTC. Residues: CASSLLPLSSYNEQFF.

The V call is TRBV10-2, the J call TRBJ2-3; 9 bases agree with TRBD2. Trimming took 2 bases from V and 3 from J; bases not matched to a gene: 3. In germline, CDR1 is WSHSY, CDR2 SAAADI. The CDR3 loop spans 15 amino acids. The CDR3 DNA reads TGCGCCAGCAGTGAGGCTAGCGGGGTGACAGATACGCAGTATTTT. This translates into CASSEASGVTDTQYF.